This TCR beta chain was captured in a study of identical twins. Notes on the study in general: Out-of-frame alpha sequences common to twins exhibited a surplus of low generation probability. Invariant MAIT and iNKT cells may have partly biased zero-insertion analyses.

Each CDR3 protein is one row after TCRdb ran MiXCR on the 5' RACE reads. The sample has about 920,000 distinct CDR3 sequences; roughly an eighth are singletons. The CDR3 covers 15 residues. Germline V gene sequence: CDR1 SGHTA, CDR2 FQGNSA. Losses at the gene ends were 3 bases for V and 6 bases for J; bases not matched to a gene: 3. This clonotype was detected a few times. Its antigen remains unidentified. This sample was also put to use in a study of yellow fever vaccine responses in identical twins.

The receptor's source is a woman between 18 and 30 years old in good health. The genes are TRBV7-2 and TRBJ1-6; 9 positions agree with TRBD1. Material for sequencing was PBMCs. In DNA, the CDR3 is TGTGCCAGCAGCTTCGCGGGACAGGGTAATTCACCCCTCCACTTT. This codes for CASSFAGQGNSPLHF.